Listed here are 20 T cell receptor beta chains from one sample, sequenced in a study of CD8+CD57+ T cells in acquired aplastic anemia. Before being chosen for sequencing, patients had shown CD8+CD57+ cell expansion by flow cytometry. Genomic DNA, the template, was used for profiling of the TCR beta VDJ and CDR3. TCRdb itself ran the reads through MiXCR, one entry per CDR3 protein. This sample has some 150,000 distinct CDR3 sequences; 40% to 50% occur once, and the top ten carry more than 0.95%. The sequenced sample consisted of sorted CD4+, CD8+, or CD8+CD57+ T cells (not recorded which) from PBMCs. These receptors were taken from a human donor with aplastic anemia.

In the case of this clonotype: This could be a read error, since a much larger clone is one nucleotide away. CDR3 coding DNA: TGTGCCAGCAGCCAGGACGGGAGCTCCCATAATTCACCCCTCCACTTT. Amino acids: CASSQDGSSHNSPLHF. The chain joins TRBV4-2 to TRBJ1-6; the D is unclear. CDR3 length equals 16 residues. Germline V CDR1 and CDR2: LGHNA, YNFKEQ.

This clonotype has just a few counts. The chain employs TRBV24-1 and TRBJ2-1, with unresolved D. This CDR3 has 12 amino acids. Germline CDR1 and CDR2: KGHDR and SFDVKD. V lost 4 bases, J lost 9 bases, and 9 bases lay in between. CDR3: CATSDSDLEQFF. The CDR3 DNA sequence: TGTGCCACCAGTGACTCGGACCTTGAGCAGTTCTTC.

The table lists this clonotype with a few counts. This sequence joins TRBV2 and TRBJ2-5, with TRBD2 as a possible D gene (6 bases). CDR1 and CDR2 from the germline V gene are SNHLY and FYNNEI. Between the trimmed V and J ends, which lost 8 bases and 5 bases, there was a span of 15 bases. This CDR3 is 13 amino acids long. The CDR3 nucleotides read TGTGCCAGCCGAGGGGCGGGAAGGGAGACCCAGTACTTC. Amino acids: CASRGAGRETQYF.

At least ten counts were recorded for this clonotype. V usage is TRBV5-1 and J usage is TRBJ1-1; the match to TRBD1 covers 10 bases. CDR1 is SGHRS and CDR2 is YFSETQ in the germline V gene. CDR3 length: 15 residues. The V and J ends lost 3 bases and 1 base, in that order; junction bases with no gene match: 3. CDR3 amino acids: CASSWGDRGNTEAFF. The CDR3 DNA follows: TGCGCCAGCAGCTGGGGGGACAGGGGGAACACTGAAGCTTTCTTT.

This clonotype was seen many times. The V gene is TRBV9, the J gene TRBJ1-3, with D possibly being TRBD1 (6 bases). Per germline, CDR1 SGDLS and CDR2 YYNGEE. With 3 bases removed from V and 2 bases from J, the gap between germline ends came to 18 bases. CDR3 length equals 17 residues. CDR3 loop: CASSGDSGPGAGNTIYF. The CDR3 DNA reads as TGTGCCAGCAGCGGTGACTCAGGGCCAGGGGCTGGAAACACCATATATTTT.

This clonotype has a count of ten or more. The genes are TRBV10-3 and TRBJ2-5; 7 bases are a match to TRBD2. V gave up 0 bases and J gave up 0 bases; unmatched junction bases: 4. Per the germline V gene, CDR1 is ENHRY and CDR2 is SYGVKD. CDR3 size: 16 residues. In DNA form, the CDR3 reads TGTGCCATCAGTGAGTCTTGGGGGGGATACCAAGAGACCCAGTACTTC. Protein: CAISESWGGYQETQYF.

The chain has TRBV7-2 and TRBJ2-5; D possibly corresponds to TRBD2 (5 bases). Per germline, CDR1 SGHTA and CDR2 FQGNSA. The V end was cut by 5 bases, the J end by 9 bases, with 13 bases between. This CDR3 spans 12 amino acids. The CDR3 sequence is CASSLSAEAQYF. In DNA form, the CDR3 reads TGTGCCAGCAGCCTAAGCGCGGAGGCCCAGTACTTC.

This chain uses TRBV5-1 with TRBJ1-6, with a tentative D call TRBD1 (6 bases). Trimming shortened V by 0 bases and J by 10 bases, and 11 bases separated the two germline ends. The CDR3 length is 14 residues. Germline-derived CDR1 and CDR2 are SGHRS and YFSETQ. CDR3 in amino acids: CASSLEGVRSPLHF. The DNA for the CDR3 is TGCGCCAGCAGCTTGGAGGGGGTGAGGTCACCCCTCCACTTT. The whole variable domain, filled in from reference TRBV5-1 and TRBJ1-6, reads KAGVTQTPRYLIKTRGQQVTLSCSPISGHRSVSWYQQTPGQGLQFLFEYFSETQRNKGNFPGRFSGRQFSNSRSEMNVSTLELGDSALYLCASSLEGVRSPLHFGNGTRLTVT.

The chain is built from TRBV2 and TRBJ2-7; 10 bases are shared with TRBD1. CDR3 length: 13 amino acids. With V trimmed by 3 bases and J by 7 bases, 3 bases remained unmatched. The V gene's germline CDR1 is SNHLY and CDR2 FYNNEI. As DNA, the CDR3 is TGTGCCAGCAGTGAGGACAGGGGGGTTGAGCAGTACTTC. Its translation is CASSEDRGVEQYF.

This clonotype was seen only once. V usage is TRBV29-1 and J usage is TRBJ2-7; no definite D call. In germline, CDR1 is SQVTM, CDR2 ANQGSEA. This CDR3 has 13 residues. Trimming removed 7 bases at V and 2 bases at J, with 15 bases between. The CDR3 coding sequence is TGCAGCGGAGCCTCGGGCGGACCCTACGAGCAGTACTTC. Protein: CSGASGGPYEQYF.

This chain links TRBV2 with TRBJ1-2; unclear D gene. The CDR3 runs to 11 residues. Trimming cost V 8 bases and J 8 bases, with 12 bases left between them. Germline CDR1 and CDR2: SNHLY and FYNNEI. This CDR3 reads CASSEGRGYTF. CDR3 nucleotides: TGTGCCAGCTCGGAGGGTCGAGGCTACACCTTC.

There are a few counts of this clonotype. A read error may explain this, as a much larger clone is one base away. This chain uses TRBV20-1 with TRBJ2-7, with no clear D. The CDR3 extends over 13 amino acids. Germline V gene lookup returns CDR1 DFQATT and CDR2 SNEGSKA (reference sequence). V was clipped by 1 base and J by 6 bases, with 13 bases between them. CDR3 sequence: CSARAPQTTEQYF. CDR3 nucleotide sequence: TGCAGTGCTAGAGCCCCACAAACCACCGAGCAGTACTTC.

This clonotype was observed many times. The chain links TRBV11-3 to TRBJ2-5; D is possibly TRBD1 (6 bases). Germline loops: CDR1 SGHNT, CDR2 YENEEA. This CDR3 comprises 14 residues. Between the trimmed V and J ends, which lost 5 bases and 4 bases, there was a span of 14 bases. The CDR3 DNA reads as TGTGCCAGCAGCACGCGGACAGACGGAGAGACCCAGTACTTC. This codes for CASSTRTDGETQYF.

The table lists this clonotype with many counts. The chain is built from TRBV20-1 and TRBJ2-3; 13 bases are shared with TRBD2. This CDR3 has 15 residues. V gave up 6 bases and J gave up 2 bases; unmatched junction bases: 5. Germline CDR1 DFQATT, CDR2 SNEGSKA (reference sequence). DNA of the CDR3: TGCAGTGCCCTGACTAGCGGGAGGAACACAGATACGCAGTATTTT. Residues: CSALTSGRNTDTQYF.

The table lists this clonotype with many counts. V is TRBV2 and J is TRBJ1-1; D gene unclear. The CDR3 length is 13 residues. Germline CDR1 reads SNHLY; CDR2 reads FYNNEI. Trimming stripped 3 bases from V and 8 bases from J, with 13 bases between. The CDR3 protein is CASSDRQTGEAFF. In DNA form, the CDR3 reads TGTGCCAGCAGTGATAGGCAGACCGGCGAAGCTTTCTTT. The full variable domain, with the rest looked up from reference TRBV2 and TRBJ1-1, is EPEVTQTPSHQVTQMGQEVILRCVPISNHLYFYWYRQILGQKVEFLVSFYNNEISEKSEIFDDQFSVERPDGSNFTLKIRSTKLEDSAMYFCASSDRQTGEAFFGQGTRLTVV.

The chain recombines TRBV12-3 or TRBV12-4 with TRBJ2-3; 9 nucleotides match TRBD1. This CDR3 has 14 amino acids. V gave up 7 bases and J gave up 1 base; unmatched junction bases: 3. The CDR3 nucleotides are TGTGCCAGCACTTGGACAGGGGGCACAGATACGCAGTATTTT. Residues: CASTWTGGTDTQYF.

This clonotype came up many times. The chain is built from TRBV25-1 and TRBJ1-2; no firm D call. Trimming stripped 3 bases from V and 2 bases from J, with 7 bases between. CDR3 length: 13 amino acids. Germline V gene sequence: CDR1 MGHDK, CDR2 SYGVNS. The CDR3 is CASSEAGNYGYTF. The CDR3 bases are TGTGCCAGCAGTGAGGCGGGGAACTATGGCTACACCTTC.

This clonotype was observed at least ten times. The chain recombines TRBV6-2 or TRBV6-3 with TRBJ1-6; D remains unclear. The CDR3 has 12 amino acids. The germline gives CDR1 MNHEY, CDR2 SVGEGT. V was pared by 2 bases and J by 10 bases, with 6 bases between. CDR3 amino acids: CASSYPGSPLHF. The CDR3 DNA reads TGTGCCAGCAGTTACCCGGGCTCACCCCTCCACTTT.

The CDR3 loop is CASRPTGGEQYF. The CDR3 nucleotides are TGTGCCAGCAGACCGACAGGGGGCGAGCAGTACTTC. The chain employs TRBV7-9 and TRBJ2-7; 9 nucleotides agree with TRBD1. The CDR3 contains 12 residues. Germline-derived CDR1 and CDR2 are SEHNR and FQNEAQ (reference sequence). The trim removed 6 bases at V and 6 bases at J, leaving 3 bases unmatched.

The J gene is TRBJ1-6, the V gene TRBV19, with D maybe TRBD1 (5 bases). The CDR3 consists of 12 residues. V was trimmed by 3 bases and J by 10 bases, leaving 7 bases between them. CDR1 is LNHDA and CDR2 is SQIVND in the germline V gene (reference sequence). CDR3 sequence: CASSIGASPLHF. Here the CDR3 DNA reads TGTGCCAGTAGTATTGGGGCATCACCCCTCCACTTT.